This T cell receptor (beta chain) comes out of a study of CD8+ T cells in alopecia areata. Study-level background: Those receiving the skin were approximately 6-11-week-old female C3H/HeJ mice, whose grafts came from 6-12-month-old C3H/HeJ donors with spontaneous alopecia.

Cells that came from pooled cutaneous lymph nodes were sorted using CD4, CD8alpha, NKG2D, NKG2ACE and other markers. Study conclusions and caveats: The study also sequences resident alphabeta T cells of normal skin in scalp samples. It was lesional scalp, especially alopecia totalis/universalis, that showed higher clonality than normal scalp.

V was cut by 3 bases and J by 0 bases, with 11 bases left in between. The CDR3 runs 15 residues. CDR1 is NSHNY and CDR2 is SYGAGN in the germline V gene. A few counts support this clone. What it binds is not known. Gene names are the mouse ones. The CDR3 end is not reached by the read, which stops 4 residues before it; the germline J gene fills it in. It was cDNA, reverse transcribed from extracted RNA, that served as the sequencing template. The protocol was immunoSEQ multiplex PCR, while the TCRdb copy is restricted to in-frame clones and leaves out a portion. The specimen gives roughly 260,000 clones without singletons; the ten biggest hold 1.2%.

The sequencing sample was made of CD4+ T cells sorted from a lymph node. The TCR sequence derives from a C3H/HeJ mouse with alopecia areata. MHC haplotype of the strain: H2-k. The chain couples TRBV13-1 to TRBJ2-5; TRBD2 might be the D (5 bases). CDR3 region: CASSGPGFNQDTQYF. The DNA read from the CDR3 is TGTGCCAGCAGTGGCCCTGGGTTTAACCAAGAC.